This entry lists 17 T cell receptor beta chains sequenced from one sample in a study of beta chain features in type 1 diabetes. Overall study findings and caveats: Type 1 diabetes patients showed a moderate but significant shortening of TCRB CDR3s in all four CD4+ subsets.

No antigens are known for them. Every isolated RNA sample was fully reverse transcribed, so sequencing captured expressed TCRB transcripts. Profiling relied on immunoSEQ multiplex PCR, and the TCRdb table lists in-frame clones only, not all of them. The sample has about 700,000 clones, 13% seen once. What was sequenced was naive CD4+ T cells from blood. The receptors derive from a man between 18 and 29 years old with type 1 diabetes.

This clone was found a few times. V is TRBV29-1 and J is TRBJ2-7; TRBD1 aligns across 9 bases. The CDR3 consists of 15 residues. Per germline, CDR1 SQVTM and CDR2 ANQGSEA. J gave up 7 bases and V 2 bases, and 12 bases lay outside the gene matches. The CDR3 spells CSVEKGQGGPGEQYF. The CDR3 DNA follows: TGCAGCGTTGAAAAGGGACAGGGCGGTCCGGGAGAGCAGTACTTC.

The chain joins TRBV6-4 to TRBJ2-3, with a weak D call TRBD1 (6 bases). V dropped 2 bases and J dropped 2 bases, with 8 bases sitting between them. Germline CDR1 reads MRHNA; CDR2 reads SNTAGT. The CDR3 covers 14 residues. The CDR3 is CASSDRGITDTQYF. The CDR3 nucleotides are TGTGCCAGCAGTGACAGGGGGATCACAGATACGCAGTATTTT.

This clone was seen more than once but under ten times. This chain uses TRBV7-2 with TRBJ1-5; perhaps TRBD1 as D (5 bases). V gave up 11 bases and J gave up 5 bases, with 19 bases separating them. Germline V gives CDR1 SGHTA, CDR2 FQGNSA. The length of the CDR3 is 14 residues. CDR3: CAVGTGSTDQPQHF. The CDR3 DNA follows: TGTGCCGTGGGGACGGGGTCTACCGATCAGCCCCAGCATTTT.

The V call is TRBV27, the J call TRBJ2-1, with TRBD1 matching over 9 bases. The V segment lost 5 bases and the J segment 8 bases; nucleotides outside the gene matches: 7. Per the germline V gene, CDR1 is MNHEY and CDR2 is SMNVEV (reference sequence). The CDR3 spans 14 residues. In nucleotides, the CDR3 is TGTGCCAGCAGTCCCGGGACAGGGATTCATGAGCAGTTCTTC. It encodes CASSPGTGIHEQFF.

The CDR3: CATSRDPAGGNTIYF. The DNA of the CDR3 is TGTGCCACCAGCAGAGATCCTGCAGGAGGAAACACCATATATTTT. The chain employs TRBV15 and TRBJ1-3, with no clear D. The germline CDR1 and CDR2 sequences are LNHNV and YYDKDF (reference sequence). Trimming cost V 0 bases and J 4 bases, with 10 bases left between them. CDR3 size: 15 residues. Complete variable domain (other parts from reference TRBV15 and TRBJ1-3): DAMVIQNPRYQVTQFGKPVTLSCSQTLNHNVMYWYQQKSSQAPKLLFHYYDKDFNNEADTPDNFQSRRPNTSFCFLDIRSPGLGDTAMYLCATSRDPAGGNTIYFGEGSWLTVV.

In this sample, this clone turned up a few times. The chain recombines TRBV10-3 with TRBJ2-6; D is perhaps TRBD1 (6 bases). This CDR3 has 16 residues. Germline CDR1 reads ENHRY; CDR2 reads SYGVKD. V lost 1 base to trimming and J lost 3 bases, with 10 bases between them. The DNA of the CDR3 is TGTGCCATCAGTGAGTATGGGGGCGGTGGGGCCAACGTCCTGACTTTC. Amino acids: CAISEYGGGGANVLTF.

This clone turned up a few times. The chain employs TRBV7-2 and TRBJ2-1; weak D call: TRBD2 (6 bases). Germline-derived CDR1 and CDR2 are SGHTA and FQGNSA. The V end was cut by 0 bases, the J end by 1 base, with 10 bases between. CDR3 length: 16 residues. The CDR3 DNA is TGTGCCAGCAGCTTAGCAGTAGCGGCTTCCTACAATGAGCAGTTCTTC. Amino acid sequence: CASSLAVAASYNEQFF. The variable domain in full, completed from reference TRBV7-2 and TRBJ2-1, reads GAGVSQSPSNKVTEKGKDVELRCDPISGHTALYWYRQSLGQGLEFLIYFQGNSAPDKSGLPSDRFSAERTGGSVSTLTIQRTQQEDSAVYLCASSLAVAASYNEQFFGPGTRLTVL.

The gene calls are TRBV29-1 and TRBJ1-5; 8 bases map to TRBD1. Germline CDR1 reads SQVTM; CDR2 reads ANQGSEA. This CDR3 comprises 14 residues. V shed 6 bases and J 4 bases; nucleotides not matched to a gene: 8. The CDR3 protein is CSVETGGGNQPQHF. The CDR3 coding sequence is TGCAGCGTCGAAACAGGGGGAGGGAATCAGCCCCAGCATTTT.

DNA for the CDR3: TGTGCCAGCAGCGACCACAGCCTCAGTAGCAATCAGCCCCAGCATTTT. Translating gives CASSDHSLSSNQPQHF. The chain combines TRBV7-9 with TRBJ1-5; D unclear. Trimming cost V 5 bases and J 0 bases, with 14 bases left between them. There are 16 residues in the CDR3. Germline CDR1 and CDR2: SEHNR and FQNEAQ (reference sequence).

Concerning this clone itself: The sample carries other DNA sequences with the same CDR3. V usage is TRBV2 and J usage is TRBJ2-7, with D unclear. Per the germline V gene, CDR1 is SNHLY and CDR2 is FYNNEI. The CDR3 contains 11 residues. Between the trimmed V and J ends, which lost 4 bases and 2 bases, there was a span of 3 bases. This CDR3 is CASSVAYEQYF. DNA for the CDR3: TGTGCCAGCAGTGTAGCCTACGAGCAGTACTTC.

This clone was seen only a few times. For the CDR3, the DNA is TGCGCCAGCAGCCCTGGCGCGGGGGATACGCAGTATTTT. This gives the protein CASSPGAGDTQYF. V and J are TRBV5-1 and TRBJ2-3; a possible D gene is TRBD2 (6 bases). V was shortened by 4 bases and J by 6 bases, with 12 bases between the two germline ends. This CDR3 comprises 13 residues. Germline V gives CDR1 SGHRS, CDR2 YFSETQ.

This clone was found a few times. This chain joins TRBV28 and TRBJ2-5; D gene ambiguous. Per the germline V gene, CDR1 is MDHEN and CDR2 is SYDVKM. The CDR3 has 15 residues. Between the trimmed V and J ends, which lost 6 bases and 7 bases, there was a span of 21 bases. CDR3 in amino acids: CASSSESERLATQYF. In DNA form, the CDR3 reads TGTGCCAGCAGCTCCGAGTCCGAGCGATTGGCGACCCAGTACTTC.

The chain couples TRBV6-4 to TRBJ1-6; 11 positions agree with TRBD1. After removal of 2 bases from V and 5 bases from J, the junction contained 5 bases not matched to a gene. Germline V gene data show CDR1 as MRHNA and CDR2 as SNTAGT. This CDR3 comprises 17 residues. In DNA form, the CDR3 reads TGTGCCAGCAGTGACAGGGACAGGGGGACGGATAATTCACCCCTCCACTTT. Its translation is CASSDRDRGTDNSPLHF.

The DNA of the CDR3 is TGTGCCAGCAGAGGAACAGGGATCAACACCGGGGAGCTGTTTTTT. This encodes CASRGTGINTGELFF. This rearrangement joins TRBV25-1 to TRBJ2-2, with D maybe TRBD1 (6 bases). The CDR3 contains 15 residues. Per the germline V gene, CDR1 is MGHDK and CDR2 is SYGVNS. The V end was cut by 6 bases, the J end by 2 bases, with 13 bases between.

This clone occurred a few times. This sequence joins TRBV10-3 and TRBJ1-6; 9 nucleotides agree with TRBD1. The V segment lost 10 bases and the J segment 5 bases; nucleotides outside the gene matches: 6. From germline, CDR1 is ENHRY and CDR2 SYGVKD. The CDR3 is made up of 14 amino acids. CDR3 protein: CATLRDRDNSPLHF. For the CDR3, the DNA is TGTGCCACTCTCCGGGACAGGGATAATTCACCCCTCCACTTT.

The V gene is TRBV30, the J gene TRBJ2-3; possible D gene TRBD2, 5 bases. V was shortened by 1 base and J by 6 bases, with 20 bases between the two germline ends. This CDR3 is 16 amino acids long. The germline V gene has CDR1 GTSNPN and CDR2 SVGIG (reference sequence). CDR3 nucleotides: TGTGCCTGGAGTGGAGGGCCCAACCCTGATGTGGATACGCAGTATTTT. It yields the protein CAWSGGPNPDVDTQYF.

V and J are TRBV28 and TRBJ2-3; 7 positions agree with TRBD1. The CDR3 covers 15 residues. With 5 bases clipped from V and 4 bases from J, the junction kept 9 bases outside the gene matches. The germline V gene has CDR1 MDHEN and CDR2 SYDVKM. CDR3 sequence: CASSAPGQIADTQYF. The CDR3 nucleotides are TGTGCCAGCAGTGCCCCGGGACAGATCGCAGATACGCAGTATTTT.